The 12 T cell receptor beta chains presented below share a single source sample, sequenced in a study of blood T cell repertoires in COVID-19. Assay used: immunoSEQ multiplex PCR; TCRdb lists only in-frame clones, some missing. The sample consists of some 200,000 clones, roughly four fifths of them appearing once. The specimen was peripheral blood. These receptors all come from a human donor with acute or convalescent COVID-19. The donor label of this sample is uncertain.

The chain couples TRBV11-2 to TRBJ2-1; the D gene is possibly TRBD2 (7 bases). Germline CDR1 reads SGHAT; CDR2 reads FQNNGV. This CDR3 spans 17 amino acids. The V and J ends lost 0 bases and 10 bases respectively, with 22 bases between them. The CDR3 bases are TGTGCCAGCAGCTTAGAGGGGGGGGCACGGGGATATGAGGAGCAGTTCTTC. Its protein is CASSLEGGARGYEEQFF. The whole variable domain, filled in from reference TRBV11-2 and TRBJ2-1, reads EAGVAQSPRYKIIEKRQSVAFWCNPISGHATLYWYQQILGQGPKLLIQFQNNGVVDDSQLPKDRFSAERLKGVDSTLKIQPAKLEDSAVYLCASSLEGGARGYEEQFFGPGTRLTVL.

V usage is TRBV2 and J usage is TRBJ2-7; 11 bases match TRBD2. The CDR3 is 15 amino acids. Germline V gene sequence: CDR1 SNHLY, CDR2 FYNNEI. The V and J ends lost 6 bases and 4 bases, in that order; junction bases with no gene match: 8. CDR3 in DNA: TGTGCCAGCAGGGCCACTAGCGGGGGAGAGTACGAGCAGTACTTC. Translating it yields CASRATSGGEYEQYF.

V gene TRBV7-8 combines with J gene TRBJ2-7; tentative D call: TRBD1 (5 bases). This CDR3 spans 15 amino acids. Germline V CDR1 and CDR2: SGHVS, FQNEAQ. Between the trimmed V and J ends, which lost 1 base and 0 bases, there was a span of 10 bases. The CDR3 here is CASSLEGLTSYEQYF. CDR3 nucleotide sequence: TGTGCCAGCAGCTTAGAGGGGCTGACCTCCTACGAGCAGTACTTC.

This sequence joins TRBV5-1 and TRBJ2-7; 9 positions match TRBD1. Per germline, CDR1 SGHRS and CDR2 YFSETQ. V lost 4 bases, J lost 7 bases, and 9 bases stayed unmatched. The CDR3 totals 14 residues. The CDR3 nucleotides read TGCGCCAGCAGCCGGACAGGGGCCATGGGGGAGCAGTACTTC. This translates into CASSRTGAMGEQYF.

This clone was seen once. V gene TRBV6-4 combines with J gene TRBJ2-7, with 7 bases fitting TRBD2. Germline CDR1 and CDR2: MRHNA and SNTAGT. CDR3 length equals 15 residues. The junction had 9 bases not matched to a gene; V was cut back by 0 bases and J by 7 bases. The CDR3 protein is CASSDSPLAAEEQYF. DNA of the CDR3: TGTGCCAGCAGTGACTCCCCCCTAGCGGCCGAGGAGCAGTACTTC.

Here the CDR3 reads CASSGQVGLNIQYF. In DNA form, the CDR3 reads TGTGCCAGCAGTGGACAGGTGGGGTTAAACATTCAGTACTTC. The chain uses TRBV28 and TRBJ2-4; 7 bases match TRBD1. The length of the CDR3 is 14 residues. Trimming cost V 5 bases and J 6 bases; bases outside gene matches: 7. Germline V gene lookup returns CDR1 MDHEN and CDR2 SYDVKM.

The gene calls are TRBV5-4 and TRBJ2-2, with 8 bases lining up with TRBD1. V was clipped by 0 bases and J by 6 bases; unmatched bases: 1. The CDR3 runs to 14 residues. CDR1 SGHNT and CDR2 YYREEE come from the germline V gene (reference sequence). This CDR3 is CASSLVQGAGELFF. Here the CDR3 DNA reads TGTGCCAGCAGCTTGGTACAGGGGGCCGGGGAGCTGTTTTTT.

The chain has TRBV19 and TRBJ1-1; the D is unclear. Germline CDR1 is LNHDA and CDR2 is SQIVND (reference sequence). V was cut by 1 base and J by 3 bases, with 6 bases left in between. The CDR3 extends over 13 amino acids. The CDR3 sequence: CASSIAEDTEAFF. The CDR3, as DNA: TGTGCCAGTAGTATAGCAGAGGACACTGAAGCTTTCTTT.

This clone was counted ten times or more. This chain connects TRBV13 to TRBJ2-7; 9 bases match TRBD2. This CDR3 is 19 amino acids long. J was trimmed by 2 bases and V by 5 bases; bases with no gene match: 19. Germline lookup yields CDR1 PRHDT and CDR2 FYEKMQ (reference sequence). The CDR3 sequence: CASSTTTSFSGSKTYEQYF. In DNA, the CDR3 is TGTGCCAGCAGCACCACCACCTCCTTTAGCGGGAGTAAGACCTACGAGCAGTACTTC.

This rearrangement joins TRBV10-2 to TRBJ2-7; TRBD2 might be the D (5 bases). CDR1 is WSHSY, CDR2 SAAADI, per germline. The V and J ends lost 0 bases and 4 bases respectively, with 13 bases between them. The CDR3 runs to 15 residues. The CDR3: CASSESKGAGYEQYF. The CDR3 DNA reads TGCGCCAGCAGTGAGTCGAAGGGCGCGGGTTACGAGCAGTACTTC.

The table lists this clone with a count of one. The chain has TRBV9 and TRBJ1-5, with D maybe TRBD1 (5 bases). V was pared by 0 bases and J by 7 bases, with 8 bases between. CDR3 size: 13 residues. Germline V gene lookup returns CDR1 SGDLS and CDR2 YYNGEE. The DNA for the CDR3 is TGTGCCAGCAGCGTAGGGGGCAGGCAGCCCCAGCATTTT. Its translation: CASSVGGRQPQHF.

This rearrangement joins TRBV6-5 to TRBJ2-2; 7 positions match TRBD1. The trim removed 7 bases at V and 2 bases at J, leaving 7 bases unmatched. The CDR3 is 15 residues long. Germline CDR1 MNHEY, CDR2 SVGAGI. The CDR3 loop reads CASTPDRDNTGELFF. The CDR3 DNA is TGTGCCAGCACCCCCGACAGGGATAACACCGGGGAGCTGTTTTTT.